This entry describes one T cell receptor (beta chain). The CDR3 has 15 amino acids. Germline trimming cut 6 bases from V and 5 bases from J; bases unmatched to any gene: 6. The germline V gene has CDR1 MNHEY and CDR2 SVGAGI. These data come from a study of blood T cell repertoires in COVID-19. Study-wide context: Italy, Spain and the United States were the sources of the convalescent and acute COVID-19 samples. Sources were T cells, B-cell-depleted T cells, or PBMCs; the material itself was cDNA or gDNA.

Original methodology: By means of reference gene primer amplification, nucleated cell counts were estimated. This table comes from immunoSEQ multiplex PCR, and its TCRdb copy is limited to in-frame clones, with some not included. The V and J calls and the clone size are those of that table, but D and trimming were determined from the DNA. Altogether about 110,000 clones are present, over 70% being singletons, with the ten largest covering roughly 0.89%. V usage is TRBV6-5 and J usage is TRBJ2-2; TRBD2 agrees at 10 bases. This TCR was sampled from a woman in her 70s with acute or convalescent COVID-19. The sample taken for sequencing was peripheral blood. CDR3 protein: CASRLLAGRTGELFF. DNA of the CDR3: TGTGCCAGCAGGCTACTAGCGGGAAGGACCGGGGAGCTGTTTTTT.